What follows are 8 T cell receptor beta chains derived from one specimen sequenced in a study of neoadjuvant anti-PD-1 for oral cavity cancer. Profiled with immunoSEQ multiplex PCR; TCRdb holds only in-frame clones, not every one. The data show about 68,000 clones, around 83% seen once. Time point: after neoadjuvant nivolumab, at surgical resection. Sequenced here: PBMCs, sampled after nivolumab (anti-PD-1) treatment. The receptor source for this set is a person between 35 and 79 years old with oral cavity squamous cell carcinoma.

The rearrangement links TRBV5-6 to TRBJ2-7; D unclear. Trimming left V 3 bases short and J 0 bases short, with 1 base between. Germline-derived CDR1 and CDR2 are SGHDT and YYEEEE. The CDR3 length is 11 residues. CDR3 coding DNA: TGTGCCAGCAGCTACTCCTACGAGCAGTACTTC. It specifies CASSYSYEQYF.

This clone has a single count. The CDR3 bases are TGTGCCAGCAGTCCCCCCGACAGGGGTCCCTATGGCTACACCTTC. This translates into CASSPPDRGPYGYTF. The rearrangement joins TRBV6-6 to TRBJ1-2, with TRBD1 matching 8 bases. Trimming removed 5 bases from V and 4 bases from J; junction bases left unmatched: 9. CDR3 length: 15 residues. Germline loops: CDR1 MNHNY, CDR2 SVGAGI (reference sequence).

The rearrangement uses TRBV30 and TRBJ2-7, with 10 positions matching TRBD1. Germline V lookup: CDR1 GTSNPN, CDR2 SVGIG (reference sequence). There are 12 residues in the CDR3. The ends lost 5 bases at V and 10 bases at J; junction bases unmatched: 8. In DNA, the CDR3 is TGTGCCTGGCTCCGGGACAGGGGCCGCCAGTACTTC. It yields the protein CAWLRDRGRQYF. The full variable domain, completed using reference TRBV30 and TRBJ2-7, is SQTIHQWPATLVQPVGSPLSLECTVEGTSNPNLYWYRQAAGRGLQLLFYSVGIGQISSEVPQNLSASRPQDRQFILSSKKLLLSDSGFYLCAWLRDRGRQYFGPGTRLTVT.

V is TRBV10-3 and J is TRBJ2-2, with unresolved D. The CDR3 runs 14 residues. V was shortened by 3 bases and J by 1 base, with 6 bases between the two germline ends. From germline, CDR1 is ENHRY and CDR2 SYGVKD. In DNA, the CDR3 is TGTGCCATCAGTGATACATTGAACACCGGGGAGCTGTTTTTT. Amino acids: CAISDTLNTGELFF.

The rearrangement links TRBV7-6 to TRBJ2-7; maybe TRBD1 (6 bases). The CDR3 loop spans 13 amino acids. CDR1 and CDR2 from the germline V gene are SGHVS and FNYEAQ. Trimming removed 2 bases at V and 7 bases at J, with 12 bases between. The CDR3 region is CASSLLRGGEQYF. CDR3 sequence (DNA): TGTGCCAGCAGCTTACTCCGAGGGGGAGAGCAGTACTTC.

The V and J genes are TRBV5-1 and TRBJ2-5; 7 positions agree with TRBD2. V gave up 4 bases and J gave up 2 bases; unmatched junction bases: 11. The CDR3 spans 16 residues. Germline assignment: CDR1 SGHRS and CDR2 YFSETQ. This chain's CDR3 is CASSLGGRGGQETQYF. CDR3 coding DNA: TGCGCCAGCAGCCTCGGAGGAAGGGGAGGGCAAGAGACCCAGTACTTC.

The genes are TRBV2 and TRBJ2-7, with TRBD2 matching 8 bases. The length of the CDR3 is 12 residues. The V gene end was trimmed by 5 bases and the J gene end by 7 bases; junction bases not matched to a gene: 4. Germline CDR1 SNHLY, CDR2 FYNNEI. The CDR3 loop is CASSREGREQYF. CDR3 nucleotides: TGTGCCAGCAGTCGGGAGGGGCGAGAGCAGTACTTC.

The rearrangement links TRBV7-9 to TRBJ1-2, with 7 bases matching TRBD1. The germline CDR1 and CDR2 sequences are SEHNR and FQNEAQ (reference sequence). The trim removed 1 base at V and 4 bases at J, leaving 3 bases unmatched. This CDR3 spans 14 amino acids. CDR3 sequence reads: CASSLEAGGYGYTF. CDR3 bases: TGTGCCAGCAGCTTAGAGGCAGGGGGCTATGGCTACACCTTC.